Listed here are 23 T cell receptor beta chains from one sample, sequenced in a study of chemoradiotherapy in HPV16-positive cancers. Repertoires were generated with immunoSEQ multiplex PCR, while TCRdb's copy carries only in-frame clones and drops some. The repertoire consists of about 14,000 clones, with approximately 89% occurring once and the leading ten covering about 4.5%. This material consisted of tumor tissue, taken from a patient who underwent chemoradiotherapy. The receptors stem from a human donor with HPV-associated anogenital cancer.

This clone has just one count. CDR3 sequence reads: CASSQDHREREGPDTQYF. The CDR3 nucleotides read TGTGCCAGCAGCCAAGACCATCGGGAGCGGGAGGGCCCCGATACGCAGTATTTT. V and J are TRBV4-2 and TRBJ2-3; the match to TRBD2 covers 10 bases. This CDR3 has 18 amino acids. From germline, CDR1 is LGHNA and CDR2 YNFKEQ. V lost 0 bases and J lost 6; bases outside the gene matches: 12.

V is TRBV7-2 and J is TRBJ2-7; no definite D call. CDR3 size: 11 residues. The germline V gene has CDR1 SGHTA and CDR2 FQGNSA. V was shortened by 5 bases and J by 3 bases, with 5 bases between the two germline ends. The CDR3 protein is CASSGHYEQYF. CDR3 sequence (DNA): TGTGCCAGCAGCGGTCACTACGAGCAGTACTTC.

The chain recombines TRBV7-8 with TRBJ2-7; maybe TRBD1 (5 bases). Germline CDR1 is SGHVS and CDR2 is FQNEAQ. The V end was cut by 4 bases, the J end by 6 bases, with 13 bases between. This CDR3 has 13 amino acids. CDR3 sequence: CASSWGNSGEQYF. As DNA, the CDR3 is TGTGCCAGCAGCTGGGGCAACTCGGGCGAGCAGTACTTC.

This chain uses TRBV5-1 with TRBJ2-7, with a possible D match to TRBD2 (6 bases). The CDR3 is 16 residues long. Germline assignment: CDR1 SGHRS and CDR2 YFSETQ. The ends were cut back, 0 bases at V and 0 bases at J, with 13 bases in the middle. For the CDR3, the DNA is TGCGCCAGCAGCTTGGCCTCTCAGGGAGGCTCCTACGAGCAGTACTTC. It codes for CASSLASQGGSYEQYF.

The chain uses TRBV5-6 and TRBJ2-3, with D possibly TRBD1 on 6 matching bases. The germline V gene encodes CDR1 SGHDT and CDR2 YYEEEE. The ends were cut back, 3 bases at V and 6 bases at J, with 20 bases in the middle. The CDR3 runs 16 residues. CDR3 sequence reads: CASSSLRQGPADTQYF. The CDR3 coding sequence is TGTGCCAGCAGCTCTCTTCGGCAGGGGCCGGCGGATACGCAGTATTTT.

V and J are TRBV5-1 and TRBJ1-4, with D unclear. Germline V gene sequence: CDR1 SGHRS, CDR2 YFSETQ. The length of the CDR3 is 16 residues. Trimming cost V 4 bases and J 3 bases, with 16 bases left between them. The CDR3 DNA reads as TGCGCCAGCAGCCAGGACCCCCCCGGCGCTAATGAAAAACTGTTTTTT. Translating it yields CASSQDPPGANEKLFF.

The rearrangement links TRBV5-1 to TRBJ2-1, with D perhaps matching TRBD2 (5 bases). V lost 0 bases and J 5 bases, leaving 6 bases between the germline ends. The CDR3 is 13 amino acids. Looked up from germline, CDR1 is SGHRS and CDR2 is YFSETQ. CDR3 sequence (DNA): TGCGCCAGCAGCTTGGACGGGAACAATGAGCAGTTCTTC. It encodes CASSLDGNNEQFF.

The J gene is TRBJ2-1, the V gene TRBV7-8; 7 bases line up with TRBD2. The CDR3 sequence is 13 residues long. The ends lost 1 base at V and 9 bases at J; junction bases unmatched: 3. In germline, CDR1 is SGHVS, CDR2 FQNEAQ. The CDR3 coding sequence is TGTGCCAGCAGCTTAGGGCTAGCGGTTGAGCAGTTCTTC. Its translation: CASSLGLAVEQFF.

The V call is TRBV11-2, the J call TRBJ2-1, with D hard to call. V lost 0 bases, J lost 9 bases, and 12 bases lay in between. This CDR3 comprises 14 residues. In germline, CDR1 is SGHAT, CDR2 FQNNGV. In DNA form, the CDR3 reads TGTGCCAGCAGCTTAGAGTACGCCGAAGTTGAGCAGTTCTTC. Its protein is CASSLEYAEVEQFF.

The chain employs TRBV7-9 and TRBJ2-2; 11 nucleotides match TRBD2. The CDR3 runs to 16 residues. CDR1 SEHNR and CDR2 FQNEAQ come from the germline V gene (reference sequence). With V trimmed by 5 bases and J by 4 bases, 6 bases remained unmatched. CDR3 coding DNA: TGTGCCAGCAGCCCCCTAGCGGGAGGTGTCACCGGGGAGCTGTTTTTT. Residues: CASSPLAGGVTGELFF.

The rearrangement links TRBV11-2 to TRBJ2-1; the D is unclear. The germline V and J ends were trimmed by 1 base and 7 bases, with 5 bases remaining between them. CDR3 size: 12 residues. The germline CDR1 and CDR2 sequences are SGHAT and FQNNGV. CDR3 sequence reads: CASSLVGNEQFF. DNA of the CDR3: TGTGCCAGCAGCTTAGTGGGGAATGAGCAGTTCTTC.

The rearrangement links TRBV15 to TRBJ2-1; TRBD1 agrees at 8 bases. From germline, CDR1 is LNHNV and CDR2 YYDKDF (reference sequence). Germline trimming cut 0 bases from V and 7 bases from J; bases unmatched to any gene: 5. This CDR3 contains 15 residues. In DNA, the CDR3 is TGTGCCACCAGCAGAGATGGGGGGACAGGTAATGAGCAGTTCTTC. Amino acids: CATSRDGGTGNEQFF.

The CDR3 region is CAWTSRGPQYGYTF. CDR3 nucleotides: TGTGCCTGGACTAGCAGGGGGCCTCAGTATGGCTACACCTTC. The chain combines TRBV30 with TRBJ1-2, with 8 bases matching TRBD1. Germline V gene lookup returns CDR1 GTSNPN and CDR2 SVGIG (reference sequence). CDR3 length: 14 amino acids. With V trimmed by 4 bases and J by 5 bases, 9 bases remained unmatched.

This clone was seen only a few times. The CDR3 loop is CATSIRQGYGYTF. The CDR3 DNA sequence: TGTGCCACCAGCATACGACAGGGCTATGGCTACACCTTC. The chain combines TRBV15 with TRBJ1-2; TRBD1 agrees at 7 bases. Unmatched junction bases numbered 3, after V lost 4 bases and J lost 4 bases. The CDR3 covers 13 residues. CDR1 and CDR2 from the germline V gene are LNHNV and YYDKDF (reference sequence).

The DNA for the CDR3 is TGTGCCAGCAGCCAAGGGGGGACAGTGGAGGAGGGCTACACCTTC. Amino acids: CASSQGGTVEEGYTF. The V call is TRBV4-2, the J call TRBJ1-2; TRBD1 agrees at 7 bases. The trim removed 1 base at V and 8 bases at J, leaving 10 bases unmatched. The CDR3 is made up of 15 amino acids. Germline V gene data show CDR1 as LGHNA and CDR2 as YNFKEQ.

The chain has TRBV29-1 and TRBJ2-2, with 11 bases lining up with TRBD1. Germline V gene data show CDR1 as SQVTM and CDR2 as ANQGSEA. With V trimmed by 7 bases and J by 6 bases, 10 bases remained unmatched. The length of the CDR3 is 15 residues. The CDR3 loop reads CSAGTGGGVAGELFF. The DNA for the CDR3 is TGCAGCGCCGGGACAGGGGGAGGTGTGGCCGGGGAGCTGTTTTTT.

As DNA, the CDR3 is TGTGCCAGTACCGAGACAGGGAGATGGTACGCTGAAGCTTTCTTT. Translated: CASTETGRWYAEAFF. The rearrangement joins TRBV19 to TRBJ1-1; the match to TRBD1 covers 7 bases. Germline loops: CDR1 LNHDA, CDR2 SQIVND (reference sequence). V gave up 7 bases and J gave up 6 bases; unmatched junction bases: 14. This CDR3 region has 15 residues.

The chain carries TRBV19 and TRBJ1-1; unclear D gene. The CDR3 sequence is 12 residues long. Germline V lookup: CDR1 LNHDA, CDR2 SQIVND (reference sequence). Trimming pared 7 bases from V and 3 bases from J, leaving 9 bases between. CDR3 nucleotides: TGTGCCAGTATGAGGGAGGACACTGAAGCTTTCTTT. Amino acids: CASMREDTEAFF.

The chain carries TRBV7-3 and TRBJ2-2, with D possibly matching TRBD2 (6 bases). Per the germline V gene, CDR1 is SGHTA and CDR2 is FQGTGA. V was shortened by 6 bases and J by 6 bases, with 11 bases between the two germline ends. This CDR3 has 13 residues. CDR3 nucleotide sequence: TGTGCCAGCAGTGATTCGGGGGCCGGGGAGCTGTTTTTT. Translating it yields CASSDSGAGELFF.

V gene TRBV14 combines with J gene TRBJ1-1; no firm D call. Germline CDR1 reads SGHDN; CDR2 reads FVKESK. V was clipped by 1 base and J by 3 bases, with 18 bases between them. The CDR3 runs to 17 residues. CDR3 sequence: CASSQAFGRIGDTEAFF. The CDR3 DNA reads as TGTGCCAGCAGCCAAGCCTTCGGTAGGATCGGGGACACTGAAGCTTTCTTT.

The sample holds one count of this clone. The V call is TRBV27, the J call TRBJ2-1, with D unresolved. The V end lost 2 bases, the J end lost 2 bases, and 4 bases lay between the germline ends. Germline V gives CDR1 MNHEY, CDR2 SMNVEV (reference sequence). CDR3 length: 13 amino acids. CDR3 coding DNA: TGTGCCAGCAGTTTAGACCCCTACAATGAGCAGTTCTTC. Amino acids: CASSLDPYNEQFF.

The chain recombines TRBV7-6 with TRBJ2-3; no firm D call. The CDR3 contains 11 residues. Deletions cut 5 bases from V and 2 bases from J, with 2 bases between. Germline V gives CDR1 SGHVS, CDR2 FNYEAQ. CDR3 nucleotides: TGTGCCAGCAGCAACACAGATACGCAGTATTTT. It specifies CASSNTDTQYF.

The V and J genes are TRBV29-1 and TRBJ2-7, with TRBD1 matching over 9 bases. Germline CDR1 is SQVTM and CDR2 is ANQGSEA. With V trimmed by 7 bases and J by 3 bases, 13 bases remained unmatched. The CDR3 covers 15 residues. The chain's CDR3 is CSASEPGQGIYEQYF. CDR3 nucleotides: TGCAGCGCTTCTGAACCGGGACAGGGAATCTACGAGCAGTACTTC.